The 10 T cell receptor beta chains presented below share a single source sample, sequenced in a study of blood T cell repertoires in COVID-19. The repertoire was sequenced with immunoSEQ multiplex PCR; TCRdb's copy has only in-frame clones and lacks some. The sample holds around 250,000 clones; around 80% are singletons and the top ten take roughly 15%. The sequenced material came from PBMCs or T cells enriched from blood (not recorded which). These receptors were taken from a man between 35 and 55 years old who had recovered from COVID-19.

The chain links TRBV12-1 to TRBJ2-3; the table calls TRBD2, which could not be checked here. TRBV12-1 is a pseudogene segment. The CDR3 spans 17 residues. In DNA form, the CDR3 reads TGTGCCAGCAGCTTTGCGTCTGTGGGAGGGTTCTCAGATACGCAGTATTTT. Translating gives CASSFASVGGFSDTQYF.

This rearrangement joins TRBV6-2 or TRBV6-3 to TRBJ2-3; possibly TRBD2 for D (6 bases). The CDR3 runs 16 residues. Germline V gene sequence: CDR1 MNHEY, CDR2 SVGEGT. The V end lost 5 bases, the J end lost 3 bases, and 18 bases lay between the germline ends. The CDR3 protein is CASSNGGRGRTDTQYF. The CDR3 nucleotides read TGTGCCAGCAGTAACGGGGGACGGGGCCGAACAGATACGCAGTATTTT.

The chain has TRBV6-6 and TRBJ1-5; a possible D gene is TRBD1 (6 bases). The length of the CDR3 is 15 residues. The V gene's germline CDR1 is MNHNY and CDR2 SVGAGI (reference sequence). V was shortened by 3 bases and J by 1 base, with 10 bases between the two germline ends. Here the CDR3 reads CASSYWQGSNQPQHF. The CDR3 bases are TGTGCCAGCAGTTATTGGCAGGGGAGCAATCAGCCCCAGCATTTT.

The V call is TRBV5-1, the J call TRBJ2-7, with TRBD2 identical over 12 bases. V was clipped by 4 bases and J by 4 bases; unmatched bases: 3. The germline V gene encodes CDR1 SGHRS and CDR2 YFSETQ. CDR3 length: 14 residues. CDR3 residues: CASSRTSGKYEQYF. CDR3 coding DNA: TGCGCCAGCAGCCGGACTAGCGGGAAGTACGAGCAGTACTTC.

The chain combines TRBV7-8 with TRBJ2-5; 8 bases are shared with TRBD2. V lost 3 bases, J lost 1 base, and 7 bases stayed unmatched. The V gene's germline CDR1 is SGHVS and CDR2 FQNEAQ. The CDR3 is 16 amino acids. The CDR3 bases are TGTGCCAGCAGCTTGTCGGGAGGGGCCCGCCAAGAGACCCAGTACTTC. The encoded protein is CASSLSGGARQETQYF.

The chain links TRBV28 to TRBJ1-2; 8 bases are a match to TRBD1. The ends lost 8 bases at V and 4 bases at J; junction bases unmatched: 3. The CDR3 is 12 residues long. Looked up from germline, CDR1 is MDHEN and CDR2 is SYDVKM. CDR3 region: CASLTGAYGYTF. DNA for the CDR3: TGTGCCAGCTTGACAGGGGCCTATGGCTACACCTTC.

The V gene is TRBV2, the J gene TRBJ1-1, with no clear D. The V end was cut by 6 bases, the J end by 1 base, with 12 bases between. Germline V gene lookup returns CDR1 SNHLY and CDR2 FYNNEI. CDR3 length equals 14 residues. CDR3 in amino acids: CASRREEGNTEAFF. The CDR3 DNA is TGTGCCAGCAGGAGGGAGGAGGGGAACACTGAAGCTTTCTTT.

This clone is a singleton in its sample. This sequence joins TRBV6-5 and TRBJ2-7, with D tentatively TRBD2 (5 bases). The germline gives CDR1 MNHEY, CDR2 SVGAGI. This CDR3 has 14 residues. Trimming left V 3 bases short and J 6 bases short, with 15 bases between. DNA for the CDR3: TGTGCCAGCAGTTATCAACCTGAGGGAACCGAGCAGTACTTC. Protein product: CASSYQPEGTEQYF.

In DNA, the CDR3 is TGTGCCAGCAGCTTTCGGACATATGGAAACACCATATATTTT. Translation gives CASSFRTYGNTIYF. The chain couples TRBV7-3 to TRBJ1-3; tentatively, D is TRBD1 (5 bases). V gave up 3 bases and J gave up 3 bases, with 9 bases separating them. The CDR3 is 14 amino acids. CDR1 SGHTA and CDR2 FQGTGA come from the germline V gene.

This clone was counted a single time. The chain combines TRBV6-6 with TRBJ1-4, with 8 bases matching TRBD1. Germline CDR1 and CDR2: MNHNY and SVGAGI (reference sequence). The junction had 9 bases not matched to a gene; V was cut back by 10 bases and J by 8 bases. There are 13 residues in the CDR3. CDR3 residues: CAIMDRAREKLFF. The CDR3 bases are TGTGCCATTATGGACAGGGCGAGAGAAAAACTGTTTTTT.